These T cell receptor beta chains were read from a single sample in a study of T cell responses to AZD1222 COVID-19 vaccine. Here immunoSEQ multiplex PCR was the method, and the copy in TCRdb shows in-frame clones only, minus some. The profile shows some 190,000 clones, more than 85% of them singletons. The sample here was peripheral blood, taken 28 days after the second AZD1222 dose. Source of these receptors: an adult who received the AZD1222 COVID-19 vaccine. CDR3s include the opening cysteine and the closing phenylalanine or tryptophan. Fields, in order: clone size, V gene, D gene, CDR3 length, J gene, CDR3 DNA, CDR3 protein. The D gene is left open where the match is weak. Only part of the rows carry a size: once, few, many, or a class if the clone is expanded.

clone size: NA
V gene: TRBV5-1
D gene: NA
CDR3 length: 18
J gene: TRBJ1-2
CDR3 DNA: TGCGCCAGCAGCTTGGCCCGAACCGGACAACCGCTACGCTATGGCTACACCTTC
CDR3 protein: CASSLARTGQPLRYGYTF

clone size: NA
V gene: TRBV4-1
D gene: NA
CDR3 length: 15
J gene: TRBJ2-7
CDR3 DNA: TGCGCCAGCAGCCAAGATAGGGTCGGATTCTACGAGCAGTACTTC
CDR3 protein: CASSQDRVGFYEQYF

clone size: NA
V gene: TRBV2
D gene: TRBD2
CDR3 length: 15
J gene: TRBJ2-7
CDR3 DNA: TGTGCCAGCGGGATAGCGGGAGGTAGCTCCTACGAGCAGTACTTC
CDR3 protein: CASGIAGGSSYEQYF

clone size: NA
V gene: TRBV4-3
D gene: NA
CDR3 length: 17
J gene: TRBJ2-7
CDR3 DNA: TGCGCCAGCAGCCAAGATGTCTCTTTGTCAGGAATCTACGAGCAGTACTTC
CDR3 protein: CASSQDVSLSGIYEQYF

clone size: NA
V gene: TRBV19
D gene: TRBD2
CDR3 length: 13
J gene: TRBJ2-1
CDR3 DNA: TGTGCCAGTAGTACCGGACTAGTCAATGAGCAGTTCTTC
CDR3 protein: CASSTGLVNEQFF

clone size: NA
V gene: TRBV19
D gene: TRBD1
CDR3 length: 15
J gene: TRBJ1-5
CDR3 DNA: TGTGCCAGTCACACTAAGGGGGCGAATGATCAGCCCCAGCATTTT
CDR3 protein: CASHTKGANDQPQHF

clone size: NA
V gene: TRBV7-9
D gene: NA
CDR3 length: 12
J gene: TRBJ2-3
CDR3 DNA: TGTGCCAGCAGCCGCGGAAGGGATACGCAGTATTTT
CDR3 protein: CASSRGRDTQYF

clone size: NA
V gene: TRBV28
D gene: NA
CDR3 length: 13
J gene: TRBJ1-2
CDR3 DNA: TGTGCCAGCAGTTTAGTAGGGTTCTATGGCTACACCTTC
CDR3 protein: CASSLVGFYGYTF

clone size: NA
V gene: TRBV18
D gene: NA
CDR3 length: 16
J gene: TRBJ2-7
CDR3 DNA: TGTGCCAGCTCACCAGGTAATAGCAGGCAGGTCTACGAGCAGTACTTC
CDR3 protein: CASSPGNSRQVYEQYF

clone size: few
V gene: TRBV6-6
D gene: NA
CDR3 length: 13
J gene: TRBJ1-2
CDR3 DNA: TGTGCCAGCAGTCGATCGGGATTATATGGCTACACCTTC
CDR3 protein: CASSRSGLYGYTF

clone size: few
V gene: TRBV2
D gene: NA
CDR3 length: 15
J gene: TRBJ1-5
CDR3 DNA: TGTGCCAGCAGTAAACAAGGGGCTAGCAATCAGCCCCAGCATTTT
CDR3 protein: CASSKQGASNQPQHF

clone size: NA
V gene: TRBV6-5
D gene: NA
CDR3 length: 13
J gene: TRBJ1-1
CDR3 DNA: TGTGCCAGCAGTCTTCAGGGGAACACTGAAGCTTTCTTT
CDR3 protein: CASSLQGNTEAFF

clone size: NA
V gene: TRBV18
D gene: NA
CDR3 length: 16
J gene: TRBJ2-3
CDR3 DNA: TGTGCCAGCTCCCCCGGGACTCCCGCCCCCACAGATACGCAGTATTTT
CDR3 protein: CASSPGTPAPTDTQYF

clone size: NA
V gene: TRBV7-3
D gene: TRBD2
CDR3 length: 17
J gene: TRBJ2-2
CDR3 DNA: TGTGCCAGCAGCCCACGGACTAGCGCAACACCGACAGGGGAGCTGTTTTTT
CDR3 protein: CASSPRTSATPTGELFF